This TCR beta chain comes out of a study of T cells after posttransplantation cyclophosphamide. Broader study findings: Recipient CMV seropositivity and CMV reactivation strongly tracked TRB clonality. Later blood repertoires were often dominated by clones from the donor CD8+ memory compartment. Skin or GI-infiltrating T cells shared few TRB sequences with blood.

Turning to this clone: Its antigen is still unknown.

V dropped 4 bases and J dropped 6; count of bases not matched to a gene: 3. The CDR3 is made up of 12 amino acids. Germline V gene sequence: CDR1 SQVTM, CDR2 ANQGSEA. Using immunoSEQ multiplex PCR, the repertoire was profiled, and TCRdb retains in-frame clones only, with some absent. The table shows about 10,000 clones, with about 98% occurring only once. Cells defined as naive were viable CD3+CD4+ or CD3+CD8+ and CCR7+CD45RA+CD45RO-CD95-CD27+CD28+. This clonotype was sampled from a woman aged 55-75 years in good health, CMV-negative, and a related stem cell transplant donor. The J gene is TRBJ1-2, the V gene TRBV29-1, with TRBD1 matching 9 bases. What was sequenced was naive CD4+ T cells sorted from PBMCs. CDR3 bases: TGCAGCGTTGGACAGGGGGGAAATGGCTACACCTTC. It encodes CSVGQGGNGYTF.